The T cell receptor beta chain under discussion was sequenced for a study of beta chain features in type 1 diabetes. The ends were cut back, 4 bases at V and 2 bases at J, with 18 bases in the middle. The CDR3 runs 16 residues. Germline V lookup: CDR1 SGHNT, CDR2 YYREEE (reference sequence). Expressed TCRB transcripts got sequenced, as all isolated RNA was reverse transcribed. Clones were read by immunoSEQ multiplex PCR, and TCRdb kept only the in-frame ones, dropping some. The sample includes some 900,000 clones, 15% to 20% seen only once; the top ten take about 0.02%. Per donor, one heparinised blood draw averaged around 110 mL.

The chain couples TRBV5-4 to TRBJ2-5, with D possibly TRBD2 on 6 matching bases. Material for sequencing was naive CD4+ T cells from blood. This TCR came from a woman aged 18-30 years in good health. CDR3 in amino acids: CASSPSPGRTQETQYF. CDR3 in DNA: TGTGCCAGCAGCCCGTCCCCCGGGAGAACACAAGAGACCCAGTACTTC.